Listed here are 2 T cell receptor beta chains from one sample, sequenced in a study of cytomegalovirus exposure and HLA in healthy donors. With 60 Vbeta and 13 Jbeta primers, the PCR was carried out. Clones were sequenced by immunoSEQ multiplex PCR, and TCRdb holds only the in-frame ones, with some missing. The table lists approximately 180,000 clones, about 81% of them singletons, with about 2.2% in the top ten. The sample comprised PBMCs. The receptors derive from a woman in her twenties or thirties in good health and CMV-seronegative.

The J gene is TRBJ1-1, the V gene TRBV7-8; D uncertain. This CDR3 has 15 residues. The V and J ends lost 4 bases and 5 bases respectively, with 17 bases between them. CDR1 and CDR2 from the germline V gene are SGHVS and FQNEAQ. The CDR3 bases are TGTGCCAGCAGCTCGGCCGGGTCAAGGTGGACTGAAGCTTTCTTT. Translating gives CASSSAGSRWTEAFF.

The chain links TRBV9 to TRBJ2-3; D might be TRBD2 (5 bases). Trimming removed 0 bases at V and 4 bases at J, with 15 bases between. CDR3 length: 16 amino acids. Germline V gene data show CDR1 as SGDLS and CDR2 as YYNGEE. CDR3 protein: CASSVGVNSVADTQYF. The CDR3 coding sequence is TGTGCCAGCAGCGTAGGAGTCAATAGCGTGGCAGATACGCAGTATTTT. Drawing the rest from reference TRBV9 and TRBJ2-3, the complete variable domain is DSGVTQTPKHLITATGQRVTLRCSPRSGDLSVYWYQQSLDQGLQFLIQYYNGEERAKGNILERFSAQQFPDLHSELNLSSLELGDSALYFCASSVGVNSVADTQYFGPGTRLTVL.